This TCR beta chain was identified during a study of blood T cell repertoires in COVID-19. In the study overall: Sources were T cells, B-cell-depleted T cells, or PBMCs; the material itself was cDNA or gDNA.

The table lists this clone with a count of one. Patients in Seattle were enrolled during active infection, then followed longitudinally. In the original analysis: Estimation of nucleated cell counts was performed using reference gene primer amplification. This table comes from immunoSEQ multiplex PCR, and its TCRdb copy is limited to in-frame clones, with some not included. Clone size and the V and J calls come from that table; the DNA yielded D and trimming. Among under 250,000 clones listed, approximately 90% were seen once. This TCR was recovered from a man aged 50 or older with COVID-19, enrolled during active disease. Input material: peripheral blood.

CDR3 nucleotide sequence: TGTGCCAGCAGTTCTCGGACAGGGGGCACCTACGCCATTAACTATGGCTACACCTTC. Residues: CASSSRTGGTYAINYGYTF. The genes are TRBV27 and TRBJ1-2, with 11 positions matching TRBD1. J was trimmed by 1 base and V by 4 bases; bases with no gene match: 14. Per germline, CDR1 MNHEY and CDR2 SMNVEV (reference sequence). The CDR3 is 19 residues long.